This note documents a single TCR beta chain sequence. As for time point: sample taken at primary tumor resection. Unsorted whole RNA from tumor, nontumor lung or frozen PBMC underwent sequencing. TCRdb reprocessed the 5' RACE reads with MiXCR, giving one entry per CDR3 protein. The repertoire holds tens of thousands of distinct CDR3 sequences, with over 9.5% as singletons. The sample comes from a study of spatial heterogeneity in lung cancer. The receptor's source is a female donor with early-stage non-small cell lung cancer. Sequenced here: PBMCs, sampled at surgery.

CDR3 bases: TGTGCCAGCAGCAAGGGGACAGGGTGGGGAAGCTCTGGAAACACCATATATTTT. It specifies CASSKGTGWGSSGNTIYF. The chain couples TRBV5-4 to TRBJ1-3; 9 bases match TRBD1. The V gene's germline CDR1 is SGHNT and CDR2 YYREEE (reference sequence). The CDR3 has 18 amino acids. The J segment lost 0 bases and the V segment lost 4 bases, leaving 11 bases of the junction unmatched.